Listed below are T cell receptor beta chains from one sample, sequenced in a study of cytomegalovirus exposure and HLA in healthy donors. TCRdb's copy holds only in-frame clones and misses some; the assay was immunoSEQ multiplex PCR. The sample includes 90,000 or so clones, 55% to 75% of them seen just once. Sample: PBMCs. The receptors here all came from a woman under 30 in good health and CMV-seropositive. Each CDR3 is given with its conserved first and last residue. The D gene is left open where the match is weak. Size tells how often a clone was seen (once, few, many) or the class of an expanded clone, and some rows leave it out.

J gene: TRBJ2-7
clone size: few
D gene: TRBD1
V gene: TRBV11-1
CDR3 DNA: TGTGCCAGCAGCTTTGCAGGGGGTGTGGGATCGACCTACGAGCAGTACTTC
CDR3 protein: CASSFAGGVGSTYEQYF

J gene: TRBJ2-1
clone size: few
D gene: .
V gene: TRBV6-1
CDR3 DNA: TGTGCCAGCAGACAGCGGGCAAGCTACAATGAGCAGTTCTTC
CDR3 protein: CASRQRASYNEQFF

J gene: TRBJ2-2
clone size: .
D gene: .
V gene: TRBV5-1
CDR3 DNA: TGCGCCAGCAGCTTGGCCCCGCAGGGCCTGAACACCGGGGAGCTGTTTTTT
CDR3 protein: CASSLAPQGLNTGELFF

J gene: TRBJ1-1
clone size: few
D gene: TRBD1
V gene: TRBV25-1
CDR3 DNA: TGTGCCAGCAACACCATTGGGACAGGGAAAGCTTTCTTT
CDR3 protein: CASNTIGTGKAFF

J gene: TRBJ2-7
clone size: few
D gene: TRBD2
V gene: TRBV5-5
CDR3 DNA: TGTGCCAGCAGCTCGGGGACTAGCGGCCTCCGGGAGCAGTACTTC
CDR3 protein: CASSSGTSGLREQYF

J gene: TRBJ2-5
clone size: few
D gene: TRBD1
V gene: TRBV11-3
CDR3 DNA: TGTGCCAGCAGCCCTGGGACAGGGGGCCTAGGGGAGACCCAGTACTTC
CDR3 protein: CASSPGTGGLGETQYF

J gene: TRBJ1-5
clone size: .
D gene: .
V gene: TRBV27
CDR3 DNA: TGTGCCAGCAGAGGGACACCGAATCAGCCCCAGCATTTT
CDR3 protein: CASRGTPNQPQHF

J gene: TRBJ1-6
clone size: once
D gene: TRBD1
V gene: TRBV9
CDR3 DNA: TGTGCCAGCAGCGTAGACCAGGGGGCTGGCTCCTATAATTCACCCCTCCACTTT
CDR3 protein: CASSVDQGAGSYNSPLHF

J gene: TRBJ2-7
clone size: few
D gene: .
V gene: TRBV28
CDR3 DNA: TGTGCCAGCACCGGGGGAGCTTACTACGAGCAGTACTTC
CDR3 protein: CASTGGAYYEQYF

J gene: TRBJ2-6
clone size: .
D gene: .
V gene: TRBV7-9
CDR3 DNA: TGTGCCAGCAGCTTCCACAGGGTTTCCTCTGGGGCCAACGTCCTGACTTTC
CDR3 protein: CASSFHRVSSGANVLTF

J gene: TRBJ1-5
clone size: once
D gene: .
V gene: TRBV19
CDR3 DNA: TGTGCCAGTAGTCCGACCTGGGGGGAAAATCAGCCCCAGCATTTT
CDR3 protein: CASSPTWGENQPQHF

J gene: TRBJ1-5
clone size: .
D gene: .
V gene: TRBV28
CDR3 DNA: TGTGCCAGCAGTCCCCCCATCGGACAGCCGATGCAGCCCCAGCATTTT
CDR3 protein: CASSPPIGQPMQPQHF

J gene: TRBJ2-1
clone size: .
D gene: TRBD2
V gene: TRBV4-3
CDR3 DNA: TGCGCCAGCAGCCAGCTAGCGGGGGGGCCTTATGAGCAGTTCTTC
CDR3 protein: CASSQLAGGPYEQFF

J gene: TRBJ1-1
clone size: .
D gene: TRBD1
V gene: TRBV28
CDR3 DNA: TGTGCCAGCAGTTTACGATTGACAGGGGGAGGGACTGAAGCTTTCTTT
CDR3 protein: CASSLRLTGGGTEAFF

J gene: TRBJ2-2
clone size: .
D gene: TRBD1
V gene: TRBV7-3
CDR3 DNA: TGTGCCAGCTCCCGGGACAGGAACATCGGGGAGCTGTTTTTT
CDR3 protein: CASSRDRNIGELFF

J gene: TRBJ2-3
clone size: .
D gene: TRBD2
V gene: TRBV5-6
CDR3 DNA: TGTGCCAGCCTACGGGGGACTAGCGCATATACGCAGTATTTT
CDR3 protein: CASLRGTSAYTQYF

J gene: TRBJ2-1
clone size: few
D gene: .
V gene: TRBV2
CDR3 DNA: TGTGCCAGTCACCGGGAGCTACTTGAGCAGTTCTTC
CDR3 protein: CASHRELLEQFF

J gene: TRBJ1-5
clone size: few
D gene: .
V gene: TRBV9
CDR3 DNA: TGTGCCAGCAGCTTGGGGGGGTATATTAATCAGCCCCAGCATTTT
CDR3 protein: CASSLGGYINQPQHF

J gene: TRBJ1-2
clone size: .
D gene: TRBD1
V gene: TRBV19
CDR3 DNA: TGTGCCAGTAGTATTACATTTACCGGGACAGGGGACTATGGCTACACCTTC
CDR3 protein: CASSITFTGTGDYGYTF

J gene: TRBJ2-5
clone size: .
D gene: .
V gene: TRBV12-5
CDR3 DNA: TGTGCTAGTGGTCCCCTGGGCAGGGGCGGGACCCAGTACTTC
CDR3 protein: CASGPLGRGGTQYF

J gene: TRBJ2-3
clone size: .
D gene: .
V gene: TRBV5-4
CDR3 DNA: TGTGCCAGCAGCTCGAGTTCGACAACAGATACGCAGTATTTT
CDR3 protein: CASSSSSTTDTQYF

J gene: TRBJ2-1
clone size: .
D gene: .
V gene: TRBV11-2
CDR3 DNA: TGTGCCAGCAGCTTTAATAATGAGCAGTTCTTC
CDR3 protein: CASSFNNEQFF

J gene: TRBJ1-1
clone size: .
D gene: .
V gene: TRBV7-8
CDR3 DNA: TGTGCCAGAAGCTTAGGGGAGGGATACACTGAAGCTTTCTTT
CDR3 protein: CARSLGEGYTEAFF

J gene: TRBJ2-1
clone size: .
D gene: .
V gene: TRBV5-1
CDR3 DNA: TGCGCCAGCAGCTTGGCCGGGGGAAGGACCTACAATGAGCAGTTCTTC
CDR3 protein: CASSLAGGRTYNEQFF

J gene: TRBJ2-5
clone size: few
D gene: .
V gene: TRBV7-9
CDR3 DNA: TGTGCCAGCAGAGATGGACAGTACCAAGAGACCCAGTACTTC
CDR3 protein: CASRDGQYQETQYF

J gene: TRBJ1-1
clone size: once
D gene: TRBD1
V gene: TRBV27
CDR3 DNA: TGTGCCAGCAGTCCGTACCCGGGACAGGGTGAAGCTTTCTTT
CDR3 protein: CASSPYPGQGEAFF

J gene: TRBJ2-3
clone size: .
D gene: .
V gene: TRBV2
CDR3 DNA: TGTGCCAGCAGAGGGGCCCCGGATACGCAGTATTTT
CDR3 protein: CASRGAPDTQYF

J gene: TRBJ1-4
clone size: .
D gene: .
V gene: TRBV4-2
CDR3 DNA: TGTGCCAGCAGCCGCCTGACAGAAAAACTGTTTTTT
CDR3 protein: CASSRLTEKLFF

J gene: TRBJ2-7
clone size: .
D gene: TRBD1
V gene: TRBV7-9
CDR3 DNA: TGTGCCAGCAGCTTAGCTTTGGGACAGGGGCTTTACGAGCAGTACTTC
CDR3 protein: CASSLALGQGLYEQYF

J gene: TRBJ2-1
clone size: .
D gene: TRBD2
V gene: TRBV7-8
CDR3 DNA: TGTGCCAGCAGCTATAGTAGCGGGGGGGCCCGTAATGAGCAGTTCTTC
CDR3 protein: CASSYSSGGARNEQFF

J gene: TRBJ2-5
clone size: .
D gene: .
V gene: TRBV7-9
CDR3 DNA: TGTGCCAGCAGCCGGACAGCGCACGAAGAGACCCAGTACTTC
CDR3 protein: CASSRTAHEETQYF

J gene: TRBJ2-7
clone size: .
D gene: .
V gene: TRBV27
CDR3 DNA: TGTGCCAGCAGCCCCTTTAGAGGGGTGGGGGGCGAGCAGTACTTC
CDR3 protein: CASSPFRGVGGEQYF

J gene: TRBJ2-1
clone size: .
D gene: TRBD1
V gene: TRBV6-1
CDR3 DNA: TGTGCCAGCAGTAAAGCCGGGACAGGGGGTCATCCCTCCTACAATGAGCAGTTCTTC
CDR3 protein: CASSKAGTGGHPSYNEQFF

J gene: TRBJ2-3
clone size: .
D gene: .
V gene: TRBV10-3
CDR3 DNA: TGTGCCATCAGTGAGTCGGCAGGGTTCACAGATACGCAGTATTTT
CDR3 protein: CAISESAGFTDTQYF

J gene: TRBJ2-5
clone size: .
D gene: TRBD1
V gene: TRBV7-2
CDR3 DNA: TGTGCCAGCAGCTTAGGTGGACAGGGTCACGGGGAGACCCAGTACTTC
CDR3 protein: CASSLGGQGHGETQYF

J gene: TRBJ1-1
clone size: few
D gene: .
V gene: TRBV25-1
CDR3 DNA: TGTGCCAGCAGCTTGGTGTGGAGGGGGGGAACTGAAGCTTTCTTT
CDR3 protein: CASSLVWRGGTEAFF

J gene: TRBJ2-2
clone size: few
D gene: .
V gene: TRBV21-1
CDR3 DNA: TGTGCCAGCAGCGCCCGGGTGAACAGGGGCTACACCGGGGAGCTGTTTTTT
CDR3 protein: CASSARVNRGYTGELFF

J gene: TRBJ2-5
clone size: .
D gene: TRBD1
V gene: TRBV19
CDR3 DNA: TGTGCCAGTAGTATTGGCGGGACAGGGCAAGAGACCCAGTACTTC
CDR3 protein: CASSIGGTGQETQYF

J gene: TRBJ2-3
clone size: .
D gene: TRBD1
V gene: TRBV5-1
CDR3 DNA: TGCGCCAGCAGCTCGGGGGGACAGGGCCCAGATACGCAGTATTTT
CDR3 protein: CASSSGGQGPDTQYF

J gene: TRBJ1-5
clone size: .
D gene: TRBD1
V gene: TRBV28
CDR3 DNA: TGTGCCAGCAGTCCCTCGGACAGGGGGAACAATCAGCCCCAGCATTTT
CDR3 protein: CASSPSDRGNNQPQHF

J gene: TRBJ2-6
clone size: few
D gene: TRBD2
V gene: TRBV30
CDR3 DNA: TGTGCCTGGACCACCGGGAGGGGGGCCAACGTCCTGACTTTC
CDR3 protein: CAWTTGRGANVLTF

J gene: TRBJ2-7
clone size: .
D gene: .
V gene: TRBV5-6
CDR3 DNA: TGTGCCAGCAGCTTCTCGGGCAGGGCACGCGAGCAGTACTTC
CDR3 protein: CASSFSGRAREQYF

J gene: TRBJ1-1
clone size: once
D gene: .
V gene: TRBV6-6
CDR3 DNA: TGTGCCAGCAGTTACTTAGGCGGCACTGAAGCTTTCTTT
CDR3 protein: CASSYLGGTEAFF